This passage covers 17 T cell receptor beta chains from one sample sequenced in a study of T cell repertoires in cytomegalovirus infection. Their recognized antigens are unknown. TCRdb reprocessed the reads via MiXCR and lists one record per CDR3 protein. The table has approximately 730,000 distinct CDR3 sequences, 25% to 35% seen once. The sequenced sample was cultured CD8+ T cells from PBMCs, obtained from culture after CMV antigen stimulation. The origin of the receptors is a human donor in good health (CMV status not recorded). Some clones in this sample may be carry-over from other donors' samples.

V usage is TRBV5-1 and J usage is TRBJ1-1; no reliable D call. The V end was cut by 1 base, the J end by 3 bases, with 7 bases between. The CDR3 sequence is 13 residues long. Germline V gives CDR1 SGHRS, CDR2 YFSETQ. CDR3 sequence reads: CASSLLWDTEAFF. The CDR3 nucleotides are TGCGCCAGCAGCTTGTTATGGGACACTGAAGCTTTCTTT.

V usage is TRBV4-1 and J usage is TRBJ2-5, with 8 bases matching TRBD2. The germline V gene encodes CDR1 MGHRA and CDR2 YSYEKL. The J segment lost 5 bases and the V segment lost 2 bases, leaving 10 bases of the junction unmatched. The CDR3 sequence is 16 residues long. The CDR3 nucleotides read TGCGCCAGCAGCCAATATCGGGGGGGCTCCGCGGAGACCCAGTACTTC. Its translation is CASSQYRGGSAETQYF.

This clonotype was picked up a small number of times. This chain joins TRBV20-1 and TRBJ2-3; 10 bases fit TRBD2. Trimming cost V 5 bases and J 4 bases; bases outside gene matches: 15. The CDR3 spans 17 residues. Germline CDR1 and CDR2: DFQATT and SNEGSKA (reference sequence). The CDR3 spells CSADHAHSGGFADTQYF. In DNA form, the CDR3 reads TGCAGTGCTGACCATGCACATAGCGGGGGGTTCGCAGATACGCAGTATTTT.

This clonotype showed up just a few times. This sequence joins TRBV10-3 and TRBJ2-1; D call uncertain. Germline V CDR1 and CDR2: ENHRY, SYGVKD. This CDR3 is built from 15 residues. Trimming shortened V by 2 bases and J by 0 bases, and 8 bases separated the two germline ends. CDR3 amino acids: CAISEKASSYNEQFF. The CDR3 region has the DNA TGTGCCATCAGTGAGAAGGCGAGCTCCTACAATGAGCAGTTCTTC.

The chain joins TRBV6-2 or TRBV6-3 to TRBJ2-1, with D tentatively TRBD2 (5 bases). Germline V gene data show CDR1 as MNHEY and CDR2 as SVGEGT. The V end lost 0 bases, the J end lost 3 bases, and 9 bases lay between the germline ends. CDR3 length: 15 amino acids. CDR3 loop: CASSYSPGNYNEQFF. In nucleotides, the CDR3 is TGTGCCAGCAGTTACTCACCGGGGAACTACAATGAGCAGTTCTTC.

This clonotype was recorded once. V is TRBV7-9 and J is TRBJ2-5; the D is unclear. The V and J ends lost 5 bases and 1 base respectively, with 11 bases between them. The germline CDR1 and CDR2 sequences are SEHNR and FQNEAQ (reference sequence). The CDR3 runs 14 residues. Here the CDR3 DNA reads TGTGCCAGCAGCCCCATTTACAGCCAAGAGACCCAGTACTTC. Encoded protein: CASSPIYSQETQYF.

The chain uses TRBV12-3 or TRBV12-4 and TRBJ2-1; D unresolved. This CDR3 contains 16 residues. V gave up 6 bases and J gave up 0 bases, with 15 bases separating them. The CDR3 loop is CASRPLSDLSYNEQFF. For the CDR3, the DNA is TGTGCCAGCAGGCCTCTGAGCGACCTCTCCTACAATGAGCAGTTCTTC.

The chain links TRBV6-6 to TRBJ1-4, with unresolved D. The CDR3 length is 15 residues. CDR1 and CDR2 from the germline V gene are MNHNY and SVGAGI (reference sequence). Trimming pared 5 bases from V and 1 base from J, leaving 11 bases between. As DNA, the CDR3 is TGTGCCAGCAGTCAAAACGGTGTAACTAATGAAAAACTGTTTTTT. It encodes CASSQNGVTNEKLFF.

This clonotype was found a few times. The gene calls are TRBV7-9 and TRBJ1-1; possible D gene TRBD1, 5 bases. The V end lost 1 base, the J end lost 3 bases, and 9 bases lay between the germline ends. The V gene's germline CDR1 is SEHNR and CDR2 FQNEAQ (reference sequence). This CDR3 is built from 14 residues. CDR3 in amino acids: CASSLVQAYTEAFF. The CDR3 nucleotides read TGTGCCAGCAGCTTAGTACAGGCCTACACTGAAGCTTTCTTT.

The chain recombines TRBV10-3 with TRBJ1-1; D perhaps matches TRBD1 (5 bases). The germline V gene encodes CDR1 ENHRY and CDR2 SYGVKD. V lost 7 bases and J lost 1, with 10 bases in between. The CDR3 totals 13 residues. The CDR3 sequence: CAIKGTKNTEAFF. CDR3 DNA: TGTGCCATCAAGGGGACCAAGAACACTGAAGCTTTCTTT.

This clonotype showed up just a few times. The chain carries TRBV9 and TRBJ2-1; D perhaps matches TRBD2 (5 bases). Between the trimmed V and J ends, which lost 2 bases and 5 bases, there was a span of 11 bases. The CDR3 has 14 amino acids. Germline V gene lookup returns CDR1 SGDLS and CDR2 YYNGEE. CDR3 DNA: TGTGCCAGCAGCGTCGACTTGGGAGACAATGAGCAGTTCTTC. This encodes CASSVDLGDNEQFF.

The chain recombines TRBV5-6 with TRBJ1-1; 7 bases are a match to TRBD1. This CDR3 is built from 15 residues. The V segment lost 1 base and the J segment 1 base; nucleotides outside the gene matches: 4. The germline V gene encodes CDR1 SGHDT and CDR2 YYEEEE. The CDR3 region is CASSLRGQPNTEAFF. The CDR3 DNA follows: TGTGCCAGCAGCTTGCGGGGACAGCCGAACACTGAAGCTTTCTTT.

Notes on this clonotype: A much larger clone lies a single base off, so this may be a read error. The J gene is TRBJ1-2, the V gene TRBV27, with 8 bases identical to TRBD1. Looked up from germline, CDR1 is MNHEY and CDR2 is SMNVEV (reference sequence). The CDR3 runs 14 residues. CDR3 sequence: CASSSQGAVYAYTF. CDR3 nucleotide sequence: TGTGCCAGCAGTTCGCAGGGGGCTGTCTATGCCTACACCTTC.

This clonotype was seen only a few times. The V call is TRBV2, the J call TRBJ1-4; D unresolved. Trimming left V 2 bases short and J 6 bases short, with 7 bases between. The CDR3 has 13 amino acids. Germline V lookup: CDR1 SNHLY, CDR2 FYNNEI. The CDR3 is CASSERTYEKLFF. The DNA for the CDR3 is TGTGCCAGCAGTGAACGGACTTATGAAAAACTGTTTTTT.

The chain carries TRBV19 and TRBJ1-6; D is perhaps TRBD1 (5 bases). The germline CDR1 and CDR2 sequences are LNHDA and SQIVND (reference sequence). The V and J ends lost 5 bases and 11 bases respectively, with 16 bases between them. The CDR3 contains 14 residues. Here the CDR3 DNA reads TGTGCCAGTAGTCATGGGGGACCGGCACCACCCCTCCACTTT. The encoded protein is CASSHGGPAPPLHF.

V gene TRBV2 combines with J gene TRBJ1-5; D might be TRBD1 (5 bases). This CDR3 is 16 amino acids long. Germline V CDR1 and CDR2: SNHLY, FYNNEI. The V end lost 6 bases, the J end lost 1 base, and 16 bases lay between the germline ends. CDR3 sequence (DNA): TGTGCCAGCAGGGGATCGGACAATAAGAGCAATCAGCCCCAGCATTTT. It codes for CASRGSDNKSNQPQHF.

This clonotype was detected only a few times. V and J are TRBV19 and TRBJ2-1; 8 bases line up with TRBD1. In germline, CDR1 is LNHDA, CDR2 SQIVND (reference sequence). With V trimmed by 3 bases and J by 4 bases, 8 bases remained unmatched. The CDR3 is 16 residues long. The CDR3 DNA reads TGTGCCAGTAGTATGGGTGACAGGGGCTCTTACAATGAGCAGTTCTTC. It encodes CASSMGDRGSYNEQFF.